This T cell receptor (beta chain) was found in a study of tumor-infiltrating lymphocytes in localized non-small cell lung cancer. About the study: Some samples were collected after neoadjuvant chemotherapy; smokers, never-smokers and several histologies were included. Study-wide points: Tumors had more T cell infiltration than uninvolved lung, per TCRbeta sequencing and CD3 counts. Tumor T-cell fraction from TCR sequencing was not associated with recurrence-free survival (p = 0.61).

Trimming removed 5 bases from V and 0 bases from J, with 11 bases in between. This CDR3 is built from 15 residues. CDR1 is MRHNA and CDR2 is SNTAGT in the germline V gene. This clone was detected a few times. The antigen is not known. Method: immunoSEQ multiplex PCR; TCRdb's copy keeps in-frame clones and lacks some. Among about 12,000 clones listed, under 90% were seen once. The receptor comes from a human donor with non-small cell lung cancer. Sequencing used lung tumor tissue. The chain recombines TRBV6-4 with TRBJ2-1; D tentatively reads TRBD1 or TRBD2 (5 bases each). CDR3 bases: TGTGCCAGCAGTACCGGGACGGGCTCCTACAATGAGCAGTTCTTC. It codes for CASSTGTGSYNEQFF.